This is a list of T cell receptor beta chains from one sample in a study of tumor-infiltrating lymphocytes in oesophageal squamous cell carcinoma. TCRdb reanalysed the PCR reads using MiXCR and keeps one entry per CDR3 protein. The sample carries about 15,000 distinct CDR3 sequences, approximately 50% recorded once. Input material: esophageal tumor tissue. These receptors were collected from a male donor with esophageal squamous cell carcinoma. CDR3s include the opening cysteine and the closing phenylalanine or tryptophan. The order of the fields is V gene, D gene, clone size, J gene, CDR3 DNA, CDR3 protein. D genes are given only for firm matches. The size of a clone is reported for some rows only, either as once, few or many, or as a class for expanded clones.

TRBV7-2,TRBD2,few,TRBJ2-5,TGTGCCAGCAGCTTAGCCGGGACTAGCGGCCAAGAGACCCAGTACTTC,CASSLAGTSGQETQYF
TRBV6-4,NA,many,TRBJ2-2,TGTGCCAGCAGTGACTCGGTGGACACCGGGGAGCTGTTTTTT,CASSDSVDTGELFF
TRBV7-2,TRBD2,NA,TRBJ2-5,TGTGCCAGCAGCTTAGTTGTAGCGGGAAGATACAATGAGCAGTACTTC,CASSLVVAGRYNEQYF
TRBV27,TRBD1,few,TRBJ2-4,TGTGCCAGCATGGGGAGGACAGGGCCCTCCAATGAGCAGTACTTC,CASMGRTGPSNEQYF
TRBV5-6,NA,many,TRBJ1-5,TGTGCCAGCAGCTCTTCCGGGGCTATTCAGCCCCAGCATTTT,CASSSSGAIQPQHF
TRBV5-3,NA,few,TRBJ2-7,TGTGCCAGAAGCTTGGACTCCCAAGAGCAGTACTTC,CARSLDSQEQYF
TRBV27,TRBD2,NA,TRBJ2-4,TGTGCCAGCAGTTTGCTAGCGGGGAAAAACATTCAGTACTTC,CASSLLAGKNIQYF
TRBV6-6,NA,NA,TRBJ2-5,TGTGCCAGCAGTTACTCCACAGGGAGATGGGTCCAAGAGACCCAGTACTTC,CASSYSTGRWVQETQYF
TRBV11-2,TRBD1,few,TRBJ2-5,TGTGCCAGCAGCTTAACAGGGGGCGGAGAGACCCAGTACTTC,CASSLTGGGETQYF
TRBV24-1,NA,medium-sized,TRBJ2-3,TGTGCCACCAGTGATACCGACACAGATACGCAGTATTTT,CATSDTDTDTQYF
TRBV6-8,NA,NA,TRBJ2-7,TGTGCCAGCAGTGGGATAGGACGTAGCAATGAGCAGTACTTC,CASSGIGRSNEQYF
TRBV12-3/TRBV12-4,NA,few,TRBJ2-2,TGTGCCAGCAGTTTCAGGGAGACCGGGGAGCTGTTTTTT,CASSFRETGELFF
TRBV14,NA,many,TRBJ2-1,TGTGCCATTTCGGACAGCCACAATGAGCAGTTCTTC,CAISDSHNEQFF
TRBV7-2,TRBD2,few,TRBJ2-1,TGTGCCAGCAGCTTAGTCGGGACTAACTACAATGAGCAGTTCTTC,CASSLVGTNYNEQFF
TRBV7-9,NA,NA,TRBJ2-7,TGTGCCAGCAGCTTGGGGGCTGGGGGCCACGAGCAGTACTTC,CASSLGAGGHEQYF
TRBV6-1,TRBD1,NA,TRBJ1-2,TGTGCCAGCAGTGGACAGGGGAACTATGGCTACACCTTC,CASSGQGNYGYTF
TRBV19,NA,many,TRBJ2-1,TGTGCCAGTAGTATATTTAGTTCGCCGCGGGAAGAGCAGTTCTTC,CASSIFSSPREEQFF
TRBV7-8,NA,NA,TRBJ1-4,TGTGCCAGCAGCTTGAGCGGTTATGAAAAACTGTTTTTT,CASSLSGYEKLFF
TRBV20-1,TRBD2,NA,TRBJ2-5,TGCAGTGCTATTAGCGGGGTGGCCCAAGAGACCCAGTACTTC,CSAISGVAQETQYF
TRBV28,TRBD2,NA,TRBJ2-3,TGTGCCAGCACGTTTAGCGGGATTGATACGCAGTATTTT,CASTFSGIDTQYF
TRBV6-1,TRBD2,many,TRBJ2-7,TGTGCCAGCAGTTCGCCTACGGGAGGGTTCGGGCCGAAAGAGCAGTACTTC,CASSSPTGGFGPKEQYF
TRBV7-2,NA,few,TRBJ2-3,TGTGCCAGCAGCTTTTCGAGCGGGTTTAGCACAGATACGCAGTATTTT,CASSFSSGFSTDTQYF
TRBV10-3,TRBD2,few,TRBJ2-7,TGTGCCACCAGCGGGCCAGCGGGGCCCTCCTACGAGCAGTACTTC,CATSGPAGPSYEQYF
TRBV4-2,TRBD1,NA,TRBJ2-1,TGTGCCAGCAGCCAAGACTCTCCTCAGAGACAGGGCTTCCACAATGAGCAGTTCTTC,CASSQDSPQRQGFHNEQFF
TRBV28,NA,many,TRBJ1-5,TGTGCCAGCACTGAGGTGGGGGCGAGGGTCAATCAGCCCCAGCATTTT,CASTEVGARVNQPQHF
TRBV5-5,NA,many,TRBJ1-5,TGTGCCAGCAGCTTGAAGACAGCCGGAAGTGGTCAGCCCCAGCATTTT,CASSLKTAGSGQPQHF
TRBV12-3/TRBV12-4,NA,large,TRBJ2-7,TGTGCCAGCAGTTTAGATGCCCAGGGGACGAAGCAGTACTTC,CASSLDAQGTKQYF
TRBV7-4,NA,NA,TRBJ2-7,TGTGCCAGCAGCTTAGGGGCCTACGAGCAGTACTTC,CASSLGAYEQYF
TRBV7-8,NA,few,TRBJ2-7,TGTGCCAGCAGCCCCGAGGACGAGGCCTACGAGCAGTACTTC,CASSPEDEAYEQYF
TRBV7-8,NA,NA,TRBJ2-7,TGTGCCAGCAGCCTAATGAACGAGCAGTACTTC,CASSLMNEQYF
TRBV7-3,NA,few,TRBJ2-1,TGTGCCAGCAGCTTAGGGTCAAGCTCCTACAATGAGCAGTTCTTC,CASSLGSSSYNEQFF
TRBV7-2,NA,NA,TRBJ2-3,TGTGCCAGCAGCTTAGAACTTCCCAGCACAGATACGCAGTATTTT,CASSLELPSTDTQYF
TRBV18,NA,few,TRBJ2-7,TGTGCCAGCTCACCACCGTGGGTAGCCGAGCAGTACTTC,CASSPPWVAEQYF
TRBV7-2,NA,NA,TRBJ2-7,TGTGCCAGCAGCTTAGCGATCGCGTTGGGCTACAATGAGCAGTACTTC,CASSLAIALGYNEQYF
TRBV18,TRBD2,NA,TRBJ2-1,TGTGCCAGCTCAACGGGACTAGCGGGAGGTGCCGAGCAGTTCTTC,CASSTGLAGGAEQFF
TRBV20-1,NA,NA,TRBJ1-1,TGCAGTGCTAGAGTGTTAGCAGGGATGAACACTGAAGCTTTCTTT,CSARVLAGMNTEAFF
TRBV4-1,NA,many,TRBJ1-2,TGCGCCAGCAGCCACAACGGGGATTTGGACTATGGCTACACCTTC,CASSHNGDLDYGYTF
TRBV7-3,NA,NA,TRBJ2-2,TGTGCCAGCAGCTTAGATAGGGCCGGGGAGCTGTTTTTT,CASSLDRAGELFF
TRBV7-6,NA,NA,TRBJ2-5,TGTGCCAGCACCGTAGAGGGTTCACCCCTCCACTTC,CASTVEGSPLHF
TRBV27,TRBD2,NA,TRBJ2-7,TGTGCCAGCAGTTTATATCTGTCTAGCGGACGCAATGAGCAGTACTTC,CASSLYLSSGRNEQYF
TRBV27,NA,many,TRBJ2-3,TGTGCCAGCAGCCCGCCTTGGCACACAGATACGCAGTATTTT,CASSPPWHTDTQYF
TRBV10-3,NA,many,TRBJ1-2,TGTGCCATCAGTGAGTCCGGGGACTATGGCTACACCTTC,CAISESGDYGYTF
TRBV12-3/TRBV12-4,NA,many,TRBJ2-1,TGTGCCAGCAGTTTAGCAGTTCGGAGGGAGCAGTTCTTC,CASSLAVRREQFF
TRBV7-8,NA,few,TRBJ2-1,TGTGCCAGCATCCCAATGCGAGAAAACAATGAGCAGTTCTTC,CASIPMRENNEQFF
TRBV6-1,TRBD2,NA,TRBJ2-1,TGTGCCAGCAGAGACCGGCCGGGACTAGCTGAAAATGAGCAGTTCTTC,CASRDRPGLAENEQFF
TRBV6-2/TRBV6-3,TRBD2,NA,TRBJ2-7,TGTGCCAGCACACATGTTGGGGGGACTAGGGCTTACGAGCAGTACTTC,CASTHVGGTRAYEQYF